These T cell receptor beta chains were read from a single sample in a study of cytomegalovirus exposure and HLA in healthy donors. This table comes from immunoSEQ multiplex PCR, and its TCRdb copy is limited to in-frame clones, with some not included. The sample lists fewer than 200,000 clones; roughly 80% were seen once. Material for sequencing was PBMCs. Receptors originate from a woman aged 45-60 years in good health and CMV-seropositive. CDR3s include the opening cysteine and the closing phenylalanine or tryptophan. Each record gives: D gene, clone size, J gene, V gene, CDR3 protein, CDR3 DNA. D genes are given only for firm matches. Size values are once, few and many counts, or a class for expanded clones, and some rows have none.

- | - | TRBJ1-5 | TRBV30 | CAWSEQGGQPQHF | TGTGCCTGGAGCGAACAGGGCGGGCAGCCCCAGCATTTT
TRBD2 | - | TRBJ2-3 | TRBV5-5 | CASSSRGEGLTDTQYF | TGTGCCAGCAGCTCCCGAGGGGAGGGTCTGACAGATACGCAGTATTTT
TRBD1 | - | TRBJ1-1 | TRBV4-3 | CASSQDRQGEAFF | TGCGCCAGCAGCCAAGATCGACAGGGAGAAGCTTTCTTT
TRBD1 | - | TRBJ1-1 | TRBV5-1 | CASNNRGTEAFF | TGCGCCAGCAATAACAGGGGTACTGAAGCTTTCTTT
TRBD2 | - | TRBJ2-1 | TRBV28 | CASRTSGRRVRVF | TGTGCCAGCAGAACTAGCGGCCGGAGAGTTCGAGTCTTC
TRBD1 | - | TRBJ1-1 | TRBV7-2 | CASSRDREVEAFF | TGTGCCAGCAGCAGAGACAGGGAGGTTGAAGCTTTCTTT
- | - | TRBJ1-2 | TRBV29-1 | CSVGTGFPDNYGYTF | TGCAGCGTTGGTACAGGATTCCCCGACAACTATGGCTACACCTTC
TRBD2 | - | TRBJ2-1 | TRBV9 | CASSAGAGSSYNEQFF | TGTGCCAGCAGCGCCGGAGCGGGGAGCTCCTACAATGAGCAGTTCTTC
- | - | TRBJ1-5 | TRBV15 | CATSRGKGGGNQPQHF | TGTGCCACCAGCAGAGGTAAAGGAGGGGGCAATCAGCCCCAGCATTTT
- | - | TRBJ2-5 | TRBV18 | CASSSSGRETQYF | TGTGCCAGCTCATCGAGCGGACGAGAGACCCAGTACTTC
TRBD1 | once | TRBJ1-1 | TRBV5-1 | CASSTDREVSEAFF | TGCGCCAGCAGCACCGACAGGGAAGTGTCTGAAGCTTTCTTT
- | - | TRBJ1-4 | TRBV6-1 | CASSEGARSWEKLFF | TGTGCCAGCAGTGAAGGGGCTCGGTCTTGGGAAAAACTGTTTTTT
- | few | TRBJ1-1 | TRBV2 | CASMQDRTEAFF | TGTGCCAGCATGCAGGATCGGACTGAAGCTTTCTTT
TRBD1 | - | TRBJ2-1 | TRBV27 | CASSSIIIGTVYNEQFF | TGTGCCAGCAGTTCCATAATCATAGGGACAGTTTACAATGAGCAGTTCTTC
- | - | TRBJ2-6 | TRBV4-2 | CASSQDRYSGANVLTF | TGTGCCAGCAGCCAAGACAGGTACTCTGGGGCCAACGTCCTGACTTTC
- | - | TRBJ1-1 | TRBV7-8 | CASSPRGFWAEAFF | TGTGCCAGCAGTCCCCGGGGGTTTTGGGCTGAAGCTTTCTTT
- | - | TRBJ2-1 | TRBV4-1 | CASSQDLARGAYNEQFF | TGCGCCAGCAGCCAAGATCTTGCACGGGGGGCTTACAATGAGCAGTTCTTC
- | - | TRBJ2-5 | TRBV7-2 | CASSRGTASQETQYF | TGTGCCAGCAGCCGGGGGACAGCTTCTCAAGAGACCCAGTACTTC
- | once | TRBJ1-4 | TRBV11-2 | CASSLEGLATNEKLFF | TGTGCCAGCAGCTTAGAGGGGCTTGCAACTAATGAAAAACTGTTTTTT
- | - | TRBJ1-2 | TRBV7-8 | CASSLARASSVYGYTF | TGTGCCAGCAGCTTAGCCCGGGCTAGCAGTGTCTATGGCTACACCTTC
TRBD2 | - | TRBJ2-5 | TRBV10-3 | CAISAQGGGETQYF | TGTGCCATCAGTGCCCAGGGCGGGGGAGAGACCCAGTACTTC
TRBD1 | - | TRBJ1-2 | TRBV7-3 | CASSLGTGGNSGGGYTF | TGTGCCAGCAGCCTAGGGACAGGGGGAAACTCGGGCGGTGGCTACACCTTC
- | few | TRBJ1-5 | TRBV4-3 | CASSQEWGDQPQHF | TGCGCCAGCAGCCAAGAATGGGGAGATCAGCCCCAGCATTTT